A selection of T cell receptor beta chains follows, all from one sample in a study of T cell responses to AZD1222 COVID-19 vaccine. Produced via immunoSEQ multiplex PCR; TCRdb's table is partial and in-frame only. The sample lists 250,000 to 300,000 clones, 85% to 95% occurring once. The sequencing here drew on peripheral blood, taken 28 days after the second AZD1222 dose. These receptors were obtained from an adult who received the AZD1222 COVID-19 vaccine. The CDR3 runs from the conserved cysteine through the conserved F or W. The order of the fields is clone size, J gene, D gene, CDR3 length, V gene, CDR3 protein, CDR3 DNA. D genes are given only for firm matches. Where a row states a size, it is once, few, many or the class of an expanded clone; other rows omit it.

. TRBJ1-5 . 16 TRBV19 CASSIRGKGGNQPQHF TGTGCCAGTAGTATCAGAGGGAAGGGGGGCAATCAGCCCCAGCATTTT
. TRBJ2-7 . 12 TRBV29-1 CSAGDAAYEQYF TGCAGCGCCGGGGACGCCGCCTACGAGCAGTACTTC
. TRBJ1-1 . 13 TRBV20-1 CSASSPKNTEAFF TGCAGTGCTAGTTCCCCAAAGAACACTGAAGCTTTCTTT
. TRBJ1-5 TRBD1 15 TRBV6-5 CASSTGTGSGKPQHF TGTGCCAGCAGCACCGGGACAGGGTCCGGGAAGCCCCAGCATTTT
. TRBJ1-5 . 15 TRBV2 CASSSPGILNQPQHF TGTGCCAGCTCCTCCCCGGGAATCCTCAATCAGCCCCAGCATTTT
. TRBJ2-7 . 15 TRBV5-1 CASSLGHGSSYEQYF TGCGCCAGCAGCTTGGGTCATGGCAGCTCCTACGAGCAGTACTTC
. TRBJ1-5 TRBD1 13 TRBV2 CASSTGVRQPQHF TGTGCCAGCAGTACAGGGGTTAGGCAGCCCCAGCATTTT
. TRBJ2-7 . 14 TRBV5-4 CASSLEGTTYEQYF TGTGCCAGCAGCTTGGAGGGGACCACCTACGAGCAGTACTTC
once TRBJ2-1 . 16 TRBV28 CASSSLRWGSYNEQFF TGTGCCAGCAGTTCCCTGAGGTGGGGGTCCTACAATGAGCAGTTCTTC
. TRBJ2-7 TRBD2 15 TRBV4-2 CASSQSGAPSYEQYF TGTGCCAGCAGCCAAAGCGGGGCCCCCTCCTACGAGCAGTACTTC
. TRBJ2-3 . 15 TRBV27 CASSLVNQGTDTQYF TGTGCCAGCAGTTTAGTAAACCAGGGCACAGATACGCAGTATTTT
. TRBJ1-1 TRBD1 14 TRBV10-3 CAIKRQGLNTEAFF TGTGCCATTAAACGACAGGGACTGAACACTGAAGCTTTCTTT
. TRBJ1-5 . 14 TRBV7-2 CASSFAAGNQPQHF TGTGCCAGCAGCTTTGCGGCCGGCAATCAGCCCCAGCATTTT
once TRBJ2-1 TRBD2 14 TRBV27 CASRLAGVFNEQFF TGTGCCAGCAGACTAGCGGGAGTATTCAATGAGCAGTTCTTC
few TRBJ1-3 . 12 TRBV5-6 CASRGIGNTIYF TGTGCCAGCCGGGGAATCGGAAACACCATATATTTT
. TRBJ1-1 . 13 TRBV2 CASRDTGSSEAFF TGTGCCAGCAGGGATACAGGGTCCAGTGAAGCTTTCTTT
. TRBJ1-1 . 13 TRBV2 CASSLQGITEAFF TGTGCCAGCAGTCTTCAGGGAATCACTGAAGCTTTCTTT
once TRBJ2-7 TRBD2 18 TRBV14 CASSGGLAGGAGSYEQYF TGTGCCAGCAGCGGGGGACTAGCGGGAGGGGCGGGCTCCTACGAGCAGTACTTC
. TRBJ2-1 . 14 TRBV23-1 CASPKPGPGNEQFF TGCGCCAGTCCAAAACCGGGCCCTGGGAATGAGCAGTTCTTC
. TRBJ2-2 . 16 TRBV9 CASSVEGGRWTGELFF TGTGCCAGCAGCGTAGAAGGCGGGCGATGGACCGGGGAGCTGTTTTTT
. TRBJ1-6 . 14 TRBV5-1 CASSPSGTNSPLHF TGCGCCAGCAGCCCCTCCGGGACCAATTCACCCCTCCACTTT
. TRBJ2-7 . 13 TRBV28 CASSRTVSYEQYF TGTGCCAGCAGTAGGACGGTCTCCTACGAGCAGTACTTC
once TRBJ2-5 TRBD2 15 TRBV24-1 CATGEREGLLETQYF TGTGCCACCGGGGAGCGGGAGGGCCTTCTGGAGACCCAGTACTTC
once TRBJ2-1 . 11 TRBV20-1 CSASRVGEQFF TGCAGTGCTAGCAGGGTCGGTGAGCAGTTCTTC
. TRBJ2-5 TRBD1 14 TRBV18 CASSQDREEETQYF TGTGCCAGCTCACAGGACAGGGAAGAAGAGACCCAGTACTTC
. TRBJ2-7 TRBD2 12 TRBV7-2 CASSLGTGGQYF TGTGCCAGCAGCTTAGGAACGGGAGGCCAGTACTTC
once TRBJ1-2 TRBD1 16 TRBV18 CASSPSGTGNGYGYTF TGTGCCAGCTCACCGTCCGGGACAGGGAATGGCTATGGCTACACCTTC
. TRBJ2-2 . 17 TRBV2 CASSALREGTNTGELFF TGTGCCAGCAGCGCCCTACGTGAGGGTACGAACACCGGGGAGCTGTTTTTT
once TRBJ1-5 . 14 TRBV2 CASSIEKSDQPQHF TGTGCCAGCAGTATCGAGAAGTCCGATCAGCCCCAGCATTTT
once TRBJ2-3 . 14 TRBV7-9 CASSFGGSTDTQYF TGTGCCAGCAGCTTCGGCGGTAGCACAGATACGCAGTATTTT
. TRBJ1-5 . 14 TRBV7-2 CASSNTGTHQPQHF TGTGCCAGCAGCAACACAGGTACCCATCAGCCCCAGCATTTT
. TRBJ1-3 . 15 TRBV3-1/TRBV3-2 CASSQAASSGNTIYF TGTGCCAGCAGCCAAGCGGCCAGCTCTGGAAACACCATATATTTT
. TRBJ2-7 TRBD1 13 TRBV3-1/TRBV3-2 CASSLTGSYEQYF TGTGCCAGCAGCCTGACAGGGTCCTACGAGCAGTACTTC
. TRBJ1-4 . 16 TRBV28 CASSLVGTATNEKLFF TGTGCCAGCAGTTTAGTAGGGACTGCAACTAATGAAAAACTGTTTTTT
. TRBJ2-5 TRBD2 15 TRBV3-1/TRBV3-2 CASSPSTGGRETQYF TGTGCCAGCAGCCCCTCGACGGGGGGGCGAGAGACCCAGTACTTC
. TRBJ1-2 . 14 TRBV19 CASRPTGRSYGYTF TGTGCCAGTAGACCCACAGGGAGGAGCTATGGCTACACCTTC
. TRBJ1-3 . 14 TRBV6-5 CASRSQDSGNTIYF TGTGCCAGCAGGTCGCAGGACTCTGGAAACACCATATATTTT
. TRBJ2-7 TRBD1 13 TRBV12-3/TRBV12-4 CASRGQAVYEQYF TGTGCCAGCAGGGGACAGGCCGTCTACGAGCAGTACTTC
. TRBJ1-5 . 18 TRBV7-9 CASSLGFAGAFGNQPQHF TGTGCCAGCAGCTTAGGGTTCGCGGGGGCCTTTGGCAATCAGCCCCAGCATTTT
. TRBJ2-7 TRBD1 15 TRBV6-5 CASSYSTGASYEQYF TGTGCCAGCAGTTACTCCACAGGGGCCTCCTACGAGCAGTACTTC
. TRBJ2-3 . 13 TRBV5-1 CASSPDVTDTQYF TGCGCCAGCAGTCCCGACGTTACAGATACGCAGTATTTT
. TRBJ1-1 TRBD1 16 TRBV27 CASCRGPPVRNTEAFF TGTGCCAGCTGTAGGGGGCCCCCAGTACGAAACACTGAAGCTTTCTTT
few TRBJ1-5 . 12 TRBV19 CASSPLQQPQHF TGTGCCAGTAGTCCTCTCCAGCAGCCCCAGCATTTT
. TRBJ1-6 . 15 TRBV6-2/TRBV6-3 CASIPRSSYNSPLHF TGTGCCAGCATCCCCCGGAGCTCCTATAATTCACCCCTCCACTTT
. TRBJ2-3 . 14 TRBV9 CASSLRTPTDTQYF TGTGCCAGCAGCCTACGGACTCCCACAGATACGCAGTATTTT
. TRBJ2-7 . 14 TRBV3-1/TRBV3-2 CASSQEQNTYEQYF TGTGCCAGCAGCCAAGAGCAGAACACCTACGAGCAGTACTTC
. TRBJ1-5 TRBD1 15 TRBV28 CATRPNSGGFQPQHF TGTGCCACCCGCCCCAACTCAGGGGGGTTTCAGCCCCAGCATTTT
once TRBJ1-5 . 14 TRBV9 CASSSTTGNQPQHF TGTGCCAGCAGCTCCACGACGGGGAATCAGCCCCAGCATTTT
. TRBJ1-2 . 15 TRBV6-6 CASSYGSGTMSGYTF TGTGCCAGCAGTTACGGCTCCGGGACGATGAGTGGCTACACCTTC
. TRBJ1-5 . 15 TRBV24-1 CATSASRQRNQPQHF TGTGCCACCAGTGCCTCTCGACAGCGCAATCAGCCCCAGCATTTT
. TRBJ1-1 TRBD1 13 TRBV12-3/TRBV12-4 CASSLGDRAEAFF TGTGCCAGCAGTTTGGGGGACAGAGCTGAAGCTTTCTTT
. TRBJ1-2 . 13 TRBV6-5 CASSYPLGRGYTF TGTGCCAGCAGTTATCCTCTCGGGAGGGGCTACACCTTC
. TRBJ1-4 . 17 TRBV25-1 CASSGKPSYRGDEKLFF TGTGCCAGCAGCGGTAAACCTTCTTACCGAGGGGATGAAAAACTGTTTTTT